This T cell receptor beta chain was identified in a study of T cell responses to AZD1222 COVID-19 vaccine. The ends were cut back, 3 bases at V and 1 base at J, with 6 bases in the middle. Germline CDR1 MRHNA, CDR2 SNTAGT. The CDR3 spans 13 residues. Produced via immunoSEQ multiplex PCR; TCRdb's table is partial and in-frame only. The sample lists 150,000 to 200,000 clones; 88% were seen once. Study-wide findings and caveats: Nearly half of spike-specific TCRs reportedly go after variant regions that carry no mutations. Donors, mostly white British, included more females; clonal diversity was possibly underestimated. Receipt of two AZD1222 doses was followed by a rise in Spike-specific TCR breadth and depth. The study found vaccine-associated CD4 TCRs spanning spike, dominant at 160-218 and 743-854.

Note on this clone: What it recognizes is unknown. The sample holds other DNA sequences that translate to the same CDR3.

Material: peripheral blood, obtained on day 0 of AZD1222 vaccination. The rearrangement joins TRBV6-4 to TRBJ1-1, with D uncertain. The clonotype comes from an adult in good health. The DNA for the CDR3 is TGTGCCAGCAGTGATCGCGAGAACACTGAAGCTTTCTTT. Translated: CASSDRENTEAFF.